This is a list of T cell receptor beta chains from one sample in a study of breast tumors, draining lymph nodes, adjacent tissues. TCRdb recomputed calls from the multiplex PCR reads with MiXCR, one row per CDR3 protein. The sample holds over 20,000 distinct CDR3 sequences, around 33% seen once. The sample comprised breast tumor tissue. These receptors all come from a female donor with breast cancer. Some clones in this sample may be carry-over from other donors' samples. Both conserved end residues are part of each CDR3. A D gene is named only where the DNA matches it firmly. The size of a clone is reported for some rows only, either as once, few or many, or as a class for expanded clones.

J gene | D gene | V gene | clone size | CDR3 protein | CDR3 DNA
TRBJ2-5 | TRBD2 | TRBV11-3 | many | CASSFREGAGGDQETQYF | TGTGCCAGCAGCTTCCGAGAGGGAGCGGGAGGGGACCAAGAGACCCAGTACTTC
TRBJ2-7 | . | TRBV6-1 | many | CASSEWRVEQYF | TGTGCCAGCAGTGAATGGAGGGTCGAGCAGTACTTC
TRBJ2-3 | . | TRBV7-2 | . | CASRLTDTQYF | TGTGCCAGCAGGTTGACAGATACGCAGTATTTT
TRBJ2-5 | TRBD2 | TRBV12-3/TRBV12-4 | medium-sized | CASSLGIAGGGETQYF | TGTGCCAGCAGTTTAGGGATAGCGGGAGGGGGAGAGACCCAGTACTTC
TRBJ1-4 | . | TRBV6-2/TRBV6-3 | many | CASSRPGGNEKLFF | TGTGCCAGCAGTAGACCGGGAGGAAATGAAAAACTGTTTTTT
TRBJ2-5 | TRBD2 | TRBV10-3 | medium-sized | CAISESSASGGTQYF | TGTGCCATCAGTGAGTCCTCGGCTAGCGGCGGGACCCAGTACTTC
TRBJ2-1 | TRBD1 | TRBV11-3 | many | CASSSRQGQGHFNEQFF | TGTGCCAGCAGCTCTCGTCAGGGACAGGGGCACTTCAATGAGCAGTTCTTC
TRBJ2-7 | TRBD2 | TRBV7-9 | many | CASSENGLAIHEQYF | TGTGCCAGCAGCGAAAACGGACTAGCGATCCACGAGCAGTACTTC
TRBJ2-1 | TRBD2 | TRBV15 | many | CATSRDREGYNEQFF | TGTGCCACCAGCAGAGATCGGGAGGGGTACAATGAGCAGTTCTTC
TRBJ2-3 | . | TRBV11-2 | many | CASSSRAEPTDTQYF | TGTGCCAGCAGCTCACGGGCGGAACCCACAGATACGCAGTATTTT